The entry below gives a single T cell receptor (beta chain) sequence along with its context. The target of this receptor is not known. Per-base qualities were not stored, and no clone one base away is much larger. The CDR3 goes from the cysteine to the phenylalanine over 14 residues. CDR3 DNA is the only sequence kept; it has 42 bases, read in frame from the first base. V loses 7 bases at its end and J loses 1 base; junction bases beyond the gene matches: 6. According to the germline V gene (reference sequence), CDR1 reads LNHDA and CDR2 reads SQIVND. Library preparation used the immunoSEQ multiplex PCR assay. For the multiplex PCR, a mixture combining 60 forward primers for TCR Vbeta segments and 13 reverse primers for TCR Jbeta segments was used. Amplification of the CDR3 region of rearranged TCR beta genes was performed with a multiplex PCR assay on genomic DNA. The amplified TCR beta libraries were sequenced on the Illumina HiSeq System as 87-base-pair reads. In the authors' own workflow: In a later analysis, some 80 million unique TCR beta chains were counted across the roughly 610 repertoires, and about 9.9 million of these chains were shared by at least two donors. Raw reads were error-corrected and collapsed into unique sequences by a nearest-neighbor algorithm in which closely related sequences were merged to remove PCR and sequencing errors. Alignment of CDR3 sequences to IMGT reference sequences was used to assign V, D and J gene segments. For a sequence to be retained, a match of at least six nucleotides was required to both a V gene segment and a J gene segment. A rearrangement was called productive if the CDR3 had no stop codons and remained in frame with V and J, and every other rearrangement was called non-productive. Following IMGT convention, CDR3 was defined as the stretch from the second conserved V-encoded cysteine up to the conserved J-encoded phenylalanine. The earlier analysis of about 590 of the donors excluded sequences that lacked an unambiguous match to a single V gene segment. An earlier analysis of approximately 590 of the donors classified V segments as functional when productive rearrangements were above 56.7% and as segregating when the standard deviation between donors was above 5%. A statistical classification framework was built for diagnosing cytomegalovirus status from the catalog of TCR beta chain sequences. In a later analysis, V and J genes were assigned by comparing TCR nucleotide sequences against IMGT/GENE-DB human TR gene sequences. A later analysis assigned CDR3 sequences and most-parsimonious VDJ recombination scenarios with the TCRdist pipeline. In a later analysis, each TCR beta chain was defined by its CDR3 amino acid sequence together with its V-gene family, and reads without a unique V-gene family were excluded. To address suspected cross-contamination and a sequencing artifact, a later analysis removed 592 highly shared, low-generation-probability nucleotide sequences. In a later analysis, a clonal expansion index for each public chain was calculated from normalized within-repertoire ranks of inferred template counts. A later analysis computed generation probabilities with a VDJ recombination model fitted to out-of-frame rearrangements, and checked the results against IGoR. Hypergeometric tests were used in a later analysis to score TCR-TCR, TCR-HLA and TCR-CMV co-occurrence, with a repertoire-size bias correction applied to the TCR pairs. In a later analysis, false discovery rates were estimated by permuting HLA or CMV assignments 20 times. A later analysis grouped co-occurring TCRs with DBSCAN, adding TCRdist sequence similarity when clustering within HLA-allele-positive subsets. Co-occurrence clustering excluded repertoires with fewer than 30,000 or more than 120,000 public chains, plus five with anomalous nucleotide sharing. The clones in this table, taken by TCRdb from immuneACCESS, are in-frame only. Not every clone is retained; where verified, under half of the shortfall comes from an unresolved V gene, and the cause of the rest is unknown. V, J and clone size are taken as reported in that table, and D and trimming were inferred from the DNA itself. This sample holds around 120,000 clones; over 65% were observed only once. The ten largest clones take up about 2.6% of the sample.

The entry originates in a study of cytomegalovirus exposure and HLA in healthy donors (TCRdb year 2017). As for the study more broadly: In an earlier analysis of some 610 of the donors, 276 Gb of sequence data and 100 million or so unique TCR beta sequences from about 190 million T cells were reported. In the later analysis, no new phenotypic data were used to find candidate immune exposures; instead, reliance was placed on TCR beta sequences and their occurrence across donors. The number of typed donors differed by locus: roughly 629-640 for A, B, C, DRB1 and DQB1; 500 to 550 for DQA1; around 610 for DPA1; and some 470 for DPB1. Of the 398 genotyped donors, 81% were placed in the genetic ancestry cluster associated with self-reported Caucasian donors. The study aimed to test whether signatures of past pathogen exposure could be identified by cataloging public T cell receptors. Besides the first cohort of roughly 700 subjects, a separate validation cohort made up of around 120 different subjects was used. An early release covering 550 to 650 HLA-typed donors comprised approximately 300 gigabases of sequencing data and around 80 million unique TCR sequences. Alongside the repertoire data, information on donor age, sex, ethnicity and CMV serostatus was compiled. A later genetic analysis took genome-wide SNP genotypes for 398 of the 666 donors and used that subset as a discovery cohort. The study combined high-throughput TCR immunosequencing, statistical association of individual TCRs with disease status, and machine learning to predict cytomegalovirus infection status. Across some 400 genotyped donors of the cohort, an average of about 200,000 unique TCR beta nucleotide sequences per donor were sequenced, and roughly 20% of those sequences were non-productive. The study profiled the T cell repertoires of under 850 subjects by immunosequencing and related them to cytomegalovirus serostatus. To study patterns of TCR occurrence, a later analysis re-analyzed previously published TCR beta repertoires from around 670 donors and added high-resolution HLA genotyping. In an earlier analysis of 587 of the donors, high-throughput TCR beta sequencing was used to judge whether each TCR beta V gene segment behaved as functional or pseudogenic. Both class I and class II loci were covered by HLA typing, at four-digit resolution. Five DR-DQ haplotypes were treated as single units for association and clustering because of strong linkage in the cohort. Every discovery cohort repertoire had been produced on one sequencing platform. Broader findings and caveats from the paper: The only immune exposure information available for the cohort was CMV serostatus. HLA typing was unavailable for some donors at each locus, so association tests used only the typed subset. While some public TCRs were present in many individuals, most TCR sequences turned up only very rarely across donors. Specific HLA alleles were associated with 15,000 to 20,000 TCR beta sequences at a false discovery rate of 0.05 in a later analysis. A later analysis found that HLA-associated TCR beta chains were more clonally expanded and had lower generation probabilities than equally common non-associated chains. Because the 87-base-pair reads could not distinguish some IMGT-functional V segments, including TRBV6-2 and TRBV6-3, those segments were excluded. A group of highly shared sequence variants was considered likely to be a technical artifact of the sequencing pipeline. In a later analysis, most CMV-associated TCR beta chains were found to appear HLA-restricted, with HLA associations seemingly driven largely by CMV exposure. A later analysis found that TCR association rates varied across HLA loci, with DRB1 alleles showing the most associated TCRs and HLA-C alleles the fewest. In an earlier analysis of about 600 of the donors, most TCR beta V segments appeared in productive rearrangements about 87% or about 30% of the time, broadly matching IMGT annotations. When HLA alleles, especially DR and DQ, strongly co-occurred, TCR associations were difficult to assign to individual alleles. A few of the identified cytomegalovirus-associated TCR beta chains were confirmed in vitro to be specific for cytomegalovirus antigens. Only TCR beta chains were sequenced in this cohort, and the absence of alpha or paired-chain data limited detectable features. Correlated functional status among segregating V segments might be attributable to linkage disequilibrium, but an unknown experimental factor could not be ruled out. Because counts were too low, about 17 rarely observed V segments, including chromosome 9 orphons, were excluded from the earlier analysis of several hundred of the donors. Presence/absence analyses assumed roughly uniform sequencing depth across donors, an assumption that may not hold. In a later genetic analysis, fewer N-insertions in productive TCRs were reported among donors in an Asian-associated ancestry cluster than the approximately 630-donor mean. Cytomegalovirus status was reported to be diagnosed by the classifier with high specificity and sensitivity in both the original and validation cohorts. According to a later analysis, parvovirus B19, influenza, CMV and Epstein-Barr virus appeared linked to several top co-occurrence clusters. The study listed approximately 150 TCR beta chains as associated with cytomegalovirus. The authors suggested that the approach could potentially be generalized to other disease states and immunological phenotypes. A further reported finding was that TCR beta sequences accurately predicted the HLA-A and HLA-B alleles for most subjects in the first cohort. An association between a missense DCLRE1C variant and V-gene and J-gene trimming of TCR beta chains was found in a later genetic analysis and replicated in an independent cohort.

The cohort consisted of fewer than 700 healthy bone marrow donors. At the time of sampling, all cohort members were nominally healthy, though unrecorded immune exposures were likely present. The donor was CMV seropositive and was included in the group of 250 to 300 seropositive cohort members. A peripheral blood sample was collected from each donor, and TCR beta sequencing was performed on peripheral blood mononuclear cells. The Qiagen DNeasy Blood Extraction Kit was used to extract genomic DNA from the blood cell samples. The clonotype was recovered from a woman in her thirties or forties in good health and CMV-seropositive. Sequenced input: PBMCs. The chain uses TRBV19 and TRBJ1-2, and TRBD1 matches 7 of the central bases. The encoded CDR3 is CASTAGQSNYGYTF. In nucleotide form, the sequence is TGTGCCAGTACCGCGGGACAGAGTAACTATGGCTACACCTTC.